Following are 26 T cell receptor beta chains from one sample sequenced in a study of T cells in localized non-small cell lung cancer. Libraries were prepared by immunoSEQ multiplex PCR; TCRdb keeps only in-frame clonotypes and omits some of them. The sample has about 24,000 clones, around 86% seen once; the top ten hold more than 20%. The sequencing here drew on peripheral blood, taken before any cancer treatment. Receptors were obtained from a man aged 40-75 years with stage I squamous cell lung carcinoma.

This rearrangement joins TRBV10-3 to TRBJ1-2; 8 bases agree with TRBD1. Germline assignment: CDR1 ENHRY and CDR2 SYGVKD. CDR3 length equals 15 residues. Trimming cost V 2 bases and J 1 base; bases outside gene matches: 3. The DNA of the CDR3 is TGTGCCATCAGTGAGCCGGGACAGGTTAACTATGGCTACACCTTC. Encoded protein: CAISEPGQVNYGYTF.

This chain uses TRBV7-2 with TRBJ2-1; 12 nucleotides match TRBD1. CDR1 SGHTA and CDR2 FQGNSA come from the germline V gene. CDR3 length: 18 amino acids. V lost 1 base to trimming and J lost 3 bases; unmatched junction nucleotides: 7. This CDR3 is CASSLGAGTGGYYNEQFF. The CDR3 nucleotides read TGTGCCAGCAGCTTAGGAGCCGGGACAGGGGGCTACTACAATGAGCAGTTCTTC.

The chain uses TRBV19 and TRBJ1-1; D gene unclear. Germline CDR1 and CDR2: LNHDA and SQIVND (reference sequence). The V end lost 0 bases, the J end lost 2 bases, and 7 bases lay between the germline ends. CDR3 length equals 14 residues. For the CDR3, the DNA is TGTGCCAGTAGTATAGACAGTATCAACACTGAAGCTTTCTTT. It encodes CASSIDSINTEAFF.

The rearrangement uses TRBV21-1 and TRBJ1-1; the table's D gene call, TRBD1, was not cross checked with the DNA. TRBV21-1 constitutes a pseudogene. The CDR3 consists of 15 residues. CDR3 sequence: CASSQSRQGFTEAFF. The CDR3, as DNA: TGTGCCAGCAGCCAAAGCAGACAGGGGTTCACTGAAGCTTTCTTT.

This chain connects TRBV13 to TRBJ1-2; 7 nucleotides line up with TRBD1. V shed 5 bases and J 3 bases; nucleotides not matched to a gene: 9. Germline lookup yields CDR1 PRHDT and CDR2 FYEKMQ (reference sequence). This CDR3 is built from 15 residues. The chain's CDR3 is CASSLRTGPDYGYTF. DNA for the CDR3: TGTGCCAGCAGCCTAAGGACAGGTCCAGACTATGGCTACACCTTC.

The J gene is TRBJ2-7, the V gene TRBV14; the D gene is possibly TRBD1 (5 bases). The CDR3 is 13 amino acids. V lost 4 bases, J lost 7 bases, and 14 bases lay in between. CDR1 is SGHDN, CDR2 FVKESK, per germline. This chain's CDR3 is CASSRQFSLEQYF. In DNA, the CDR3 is TGTGCCAGCAGCCGACAGTTCAGCCTGGAGCAGTACTTC.

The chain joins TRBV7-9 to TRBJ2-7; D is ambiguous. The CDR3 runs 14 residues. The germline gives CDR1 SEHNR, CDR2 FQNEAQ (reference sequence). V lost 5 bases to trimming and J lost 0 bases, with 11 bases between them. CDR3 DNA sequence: TGTGCCAGCAGCACCCGACAAAACTCCTACGAGCAGTACTTC. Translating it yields CASSTRQNSYEQYF.

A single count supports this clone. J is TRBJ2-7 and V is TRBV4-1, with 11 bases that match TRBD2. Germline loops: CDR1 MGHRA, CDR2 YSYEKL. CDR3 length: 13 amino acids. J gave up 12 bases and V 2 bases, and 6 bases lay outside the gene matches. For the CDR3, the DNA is TGCGCCAGCAGCCAAAGCCCGACTAGCGGGGCGTACTTC. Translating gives CASSQSPTSGAYF.

Written as DNA, the CDR3 is TGTGCCAGCTCGAAAGATCGGGAGGATTATGGCTACACCTTC. This codes for CASSKDREDYGYTF. The V gene is TRBV18, the J gene TRBJ1-2; D gene ambiguous. In germline, CDR1 is KGHSH, CDR2 LQKENI. Deletions cut 6 bases from V and 5 bases from J, with 16 bases between. CDR3 length equals 14 residues.

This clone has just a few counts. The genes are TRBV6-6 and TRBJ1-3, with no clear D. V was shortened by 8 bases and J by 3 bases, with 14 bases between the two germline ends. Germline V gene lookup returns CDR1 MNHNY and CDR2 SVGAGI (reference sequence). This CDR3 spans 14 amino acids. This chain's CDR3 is CASEAGRIGNTIYF. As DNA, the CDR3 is TGTGCCAGCGAGGCGGGCAGAATTGGAAACACCATATATTTT.

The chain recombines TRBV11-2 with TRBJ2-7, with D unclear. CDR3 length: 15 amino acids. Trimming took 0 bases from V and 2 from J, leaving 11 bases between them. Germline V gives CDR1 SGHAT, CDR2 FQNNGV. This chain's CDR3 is CASSLDFGSTYEQYF. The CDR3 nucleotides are TGTGCCAGCAGCTTAGATTTCGGGTCCACCTACGAGCAGTACTTC.

CDR3 DNA: TGTGCCAGTAGTATTTCTGAGGGGGGCCGTAATGAAAAACTGTTTTTT. Encoded protein: CASSISEGGRNEKLFF. The chain links TRBV19 to TRBJ1-4; tentatively, D is TRBD1 (6 bases). Deletions cut 3 bases from V and 4 bases from J, with 15 bases between. This CDR3 has 16 amino acids. CDR1 and CDR2 (germline): LNHDA, SQIVND (reference sequence).

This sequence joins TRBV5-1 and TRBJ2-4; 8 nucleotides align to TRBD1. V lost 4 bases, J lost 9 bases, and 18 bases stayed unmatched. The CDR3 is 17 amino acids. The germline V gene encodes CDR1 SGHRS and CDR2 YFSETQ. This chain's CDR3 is CASSRDEGQVVSPIQYF. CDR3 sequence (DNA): TGCGCCAGCAGCAGGGACGAGGGACAGGTGGTATCCCCCATTCAGTACTTC.

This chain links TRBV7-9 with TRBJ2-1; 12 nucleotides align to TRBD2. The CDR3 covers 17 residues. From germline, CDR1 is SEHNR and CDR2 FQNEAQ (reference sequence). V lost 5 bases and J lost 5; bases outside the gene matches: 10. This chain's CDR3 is CASSVRRLAGENNEQFF. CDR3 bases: TGTGCCAGCAGCGTTCGACGACTAGCGGGGGAGAACAATGAGCAGTTCTTC.

The CDR3 nucleotides read TGCGCCAGCAGCCCCTCCCCGACAGGGACCGTTTACCACGAGCAGTACTTC. As protein: CASSPSPTGTVYHEQYF. The chain combines TRBV5-1 with TRBJ2-7; 7 bases line up with TRBD1. Germline CDR1 is SGHRS and CDR2 is YFSETQ. There are 17 residues in the CDR3. With V trimmed by 4 bases and J by 5 bases, 18 bases remained unmatched.

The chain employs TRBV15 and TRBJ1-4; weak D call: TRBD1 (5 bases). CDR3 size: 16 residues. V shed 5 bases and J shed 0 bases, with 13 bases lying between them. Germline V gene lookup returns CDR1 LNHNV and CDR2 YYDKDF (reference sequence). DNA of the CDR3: TGTGCCACCAGCCAAGCGGGGCGGACAACTAATGAAAAACTGTTTTTT. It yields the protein CATSQAGRTTNEKLFF.

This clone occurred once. The CDR3 protein is CASSWSWSGGIEQFF. CDR3 nucleotides: TGTGCCAGCAGTTGGTCCTGGTCAGGGGGGATTGAGCAGTTCTTC. The V and J genes are TRBV6-5 and TRBJ2-1, with a tentative D call TRBD1 (7 bases). Trimming pared 4 bases from V and 9 bases from J, leaving 19 bases between. The CDR3 is made up of 15 amino acids. Germline values: CDR1 MNHEY, CDR2 SVGAGI.

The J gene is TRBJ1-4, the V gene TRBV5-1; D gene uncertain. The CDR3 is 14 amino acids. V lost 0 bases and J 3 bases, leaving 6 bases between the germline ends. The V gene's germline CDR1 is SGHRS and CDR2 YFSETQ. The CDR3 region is CASSLAPANEKLFF. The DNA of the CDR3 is TGCGCCAGCAGCTTGGCTCCAGCTAATGAAAAACTGTTTTTT.

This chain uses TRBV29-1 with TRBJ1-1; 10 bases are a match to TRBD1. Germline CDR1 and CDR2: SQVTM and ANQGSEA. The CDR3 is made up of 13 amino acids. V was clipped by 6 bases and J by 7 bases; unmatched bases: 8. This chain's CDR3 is CSVRQGAFVEAFF. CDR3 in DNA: TGCAGCGTCAGACAGGGGGCGTTTGTTGAAGCTTTCTTT.

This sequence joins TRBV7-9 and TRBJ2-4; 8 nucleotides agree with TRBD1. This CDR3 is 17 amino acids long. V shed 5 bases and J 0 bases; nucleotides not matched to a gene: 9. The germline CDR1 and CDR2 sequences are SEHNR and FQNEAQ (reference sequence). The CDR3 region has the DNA TGTGCCAGCAGCGCAAACAGGGGGAAGTTAGCCAAAAACATTCAGTACTTC. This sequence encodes CASSANRGKLAKNIQYF.

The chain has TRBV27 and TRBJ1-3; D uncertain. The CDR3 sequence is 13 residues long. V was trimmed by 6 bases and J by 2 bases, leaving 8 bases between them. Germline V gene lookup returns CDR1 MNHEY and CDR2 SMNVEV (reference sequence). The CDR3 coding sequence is TGTGCCAGCAGGTCAGGCACTGGAAACACCATATATTTT. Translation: CASRSGTGNTIYF.

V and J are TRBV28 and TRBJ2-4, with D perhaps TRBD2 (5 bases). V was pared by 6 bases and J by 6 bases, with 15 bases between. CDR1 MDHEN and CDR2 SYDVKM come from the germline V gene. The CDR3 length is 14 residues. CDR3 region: CASSPGKGRNIQYF. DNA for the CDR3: TGTGCCAGCAGCCCAGGTAAAGGGAGAAACATTCAGTACTTC.

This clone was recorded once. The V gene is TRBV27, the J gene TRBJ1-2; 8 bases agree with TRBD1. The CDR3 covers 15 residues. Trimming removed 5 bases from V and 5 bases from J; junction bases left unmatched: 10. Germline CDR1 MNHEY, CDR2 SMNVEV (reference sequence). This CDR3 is CASSPRQGMGYGYTF. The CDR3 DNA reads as TGTGCCAGCAGTCCCAGACAGGGGATGGGGTATGGCTACACCTTC.

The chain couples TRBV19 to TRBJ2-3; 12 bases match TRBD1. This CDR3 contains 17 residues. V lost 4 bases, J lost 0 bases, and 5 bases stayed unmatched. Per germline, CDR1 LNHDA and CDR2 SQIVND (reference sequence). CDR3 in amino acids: CASSSGTGGPSTDTQYF. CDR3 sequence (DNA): TGTGCCAGTAGTAGCGGGACAGGGGGCCCTAGCACAGATACGCAGTATTTT.

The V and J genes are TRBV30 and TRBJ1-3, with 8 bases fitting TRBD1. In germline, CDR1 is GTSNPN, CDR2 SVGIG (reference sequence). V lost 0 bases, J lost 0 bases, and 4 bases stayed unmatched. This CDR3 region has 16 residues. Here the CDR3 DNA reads TGTGCCTGGAGTGTACAGGGGGAGTTCTCTGGAAACACCATATATTTT. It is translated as CAWSVQGEFSGNTIYF.

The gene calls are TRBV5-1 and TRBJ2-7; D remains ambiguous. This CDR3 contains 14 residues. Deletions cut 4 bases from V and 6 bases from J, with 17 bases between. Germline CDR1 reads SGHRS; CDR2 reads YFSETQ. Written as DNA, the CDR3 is TGCGCCAGCAGCCCTACGGGTTTCAGAGGCGAGCAGTACTTC. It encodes CASSPTGFRGEQYF.